What follows are 3 T cell receptor beta chains derived from one specimen sequenced in a study of read filtering for tumor transcriptome and immune sequencing. From roughly 400 ng of RNA, a library with molecular barcoded alpha/delta and beta/gamma adaptors was made. MiXCR, run by TCRdb on the reads, gives a single entry per CDR3 protein. This table has 40,000 or so distinct CDR3 sequences, roughly 12% appearing once. Sequencing used a population of CD138-negative cells sorted from bone marrow. Source of these receptors: a donor older than 35 with multiple myeloma.

This clonotype has ten or more counts. V usage is TRBV5-1 and J usage is TRBJ1-1; D might be TRBD1 (6 bases). Germline V gives CDR1 SGHRS, CDR2 YFSETQ. Deletions cut 4 bases from V and 2 bases from J, with 9 bases between. The CDR3 is 13 residues long. The CDR3 sequence: CASSRDINTEAFF. The CDR3 nucleotides are TGCGCCAGCAGCCGGGACATTAACACTGAAGCTTTCTTT.

Comments on this clonotype: Germline is not matched at one junction end, which may reflect a read error. This chain links TRBV6-1 with TRBJ2-5, with TRBD1 as a possible D gene (8 bases). CDR1 and CDR2 from the germline V gene are MNHNS and SASEGT. The CDR3 has 14 amino acids. CDR3 region: CASTEGQGGETQDF. Written as DNA, the CDR3 is TGTGCCAGCACCGAAGGACAGGGAGGGGAGACCCAGGACTTC.

Ten or more counts support this clonotype. The chain links TRBV28 to TRBJ2-5; D is ambiguous. V was cut by 1 base and J by 1 base, with 10 bases left in between. Germline CDR1 is MDHEN and CDR2 is SYDVKM. CDR3 size: 15 residues. The CDR3 reads CASSLFTVGQETQYF. The CDR3 DNA sequence: TGTGCCAGCAGTTTATTTACAGTTGGCCAAGAGACCCAGTACTTC.